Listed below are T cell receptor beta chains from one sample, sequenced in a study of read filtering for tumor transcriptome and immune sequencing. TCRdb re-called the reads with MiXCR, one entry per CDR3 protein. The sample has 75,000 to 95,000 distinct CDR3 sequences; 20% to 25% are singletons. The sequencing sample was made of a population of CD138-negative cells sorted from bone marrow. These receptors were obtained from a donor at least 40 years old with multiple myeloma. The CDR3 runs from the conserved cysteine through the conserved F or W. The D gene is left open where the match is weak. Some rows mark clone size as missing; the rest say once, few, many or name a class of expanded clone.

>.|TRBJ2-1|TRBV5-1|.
CASSLGRVGRWRGVSYNEQFF
TGCGCCAGCAGCTTGGGCCGTGTGGGTCGTTGGAGGGGCGTCTCCTACAATGAGCAGTTCTTC
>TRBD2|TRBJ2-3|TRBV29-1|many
CSGGLAVSDTQYF
TGCAGCGGAGGACTAGCCGTATCAGATACGCAGTATTTT
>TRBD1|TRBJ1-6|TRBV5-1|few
CASSLVGRQGWNSPLHF
TGCGCCAGCAGCTTGGTCGGAAGACAGGGGTGGAATTCACCCCTCCACTTT
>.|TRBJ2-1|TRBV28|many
CASSLGYDEQFF
TGTGCCAGCAGTTTAGGGTACGATGAGCAGTTCTTC
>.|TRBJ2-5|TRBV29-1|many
CSVGQLQETQYF
TGCAGCGTTGGACAGCTACAAGAGACCCAGTACTTC
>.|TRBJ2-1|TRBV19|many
CASSMAGGPNEQFF
TGTGCCAGTAGTATGGCCGGTGGGCCCAATGAGCAGTTCTTC
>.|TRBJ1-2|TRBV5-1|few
CASSSPDRSNYGYTF
TGCGCCAGCAGCTCCCCGGACCGTTCTAACTATGGCTACACCTTC
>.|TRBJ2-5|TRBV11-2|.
CASSLYSGKETQYF
TGTGCCAGCAGCTTGTATTCGGGGAAAGAGACCCAGTACTTC
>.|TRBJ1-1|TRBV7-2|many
CASSLSLRAEAFF
TGTGCCAGCAGCTTATCATTGCGAGCTGAAGCTTTCTTT
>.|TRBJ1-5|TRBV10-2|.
CASSEFSGTDQPQHF
TGCGCCAGCAGTGAGTTTTCAGGTACGGATCAGCCCCAGCATTTT
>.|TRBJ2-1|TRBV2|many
CASSELGRDVGEQFF
TGTGCCAGCAGTGAATTAGGTAGGGACGTGGGTGAGCAGTTCTTC
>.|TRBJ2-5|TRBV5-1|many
CASSLAQGYETQYF
TGCGCCAGCAGCTTGGCTCAGGGTTATGAGACCCAGTACTTC
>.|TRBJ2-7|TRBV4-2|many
CASSPTWGRDSYEQYF
TGTGCCAGCAGCCCCACATGGGGACGGGACTCCTACGAGCAGTACTTC
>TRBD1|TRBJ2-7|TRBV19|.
CASSSRTGEAYEQYF
TGTGCCAGTAGTTCTCGGACAGGGGAAGCCTACGAGCAGTACTTC
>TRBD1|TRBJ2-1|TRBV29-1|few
CSARGQAVLNEQFF
TGCAGCGCCCGGGGACAGGCGGTGCTCAATGAGCAGTTCTTC
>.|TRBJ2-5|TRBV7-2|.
CASSLNFPETQYF
TGTGCCAGCAGCTTAAACTTCCCGGAGACCCAGTACTTC
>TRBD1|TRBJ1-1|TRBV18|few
CASSPRDRGTGEAFF
TGTGCCAGCTCACCACGGGACAGGGGGACGGGGGAAGCTTTCTTT
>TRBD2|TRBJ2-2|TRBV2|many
CASSAGAGELFF
TGTGCCAGCAGCGCGGGGGCCGGGGAGCTGTTTTTT
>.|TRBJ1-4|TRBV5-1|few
CASSLDGGDEKLSF
TGCGCCAGCAGCCTAGACGGGGGGGATGAAAAACTGTCTTTT
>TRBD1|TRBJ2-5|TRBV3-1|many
CASSQSWTGGAETQYF
TGTGCCAGCAGCCAATCCTGGACAGGGGGTGCAGAGACCCAGTACTTC
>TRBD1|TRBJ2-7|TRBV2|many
CASSPGQGREQYF
TGTGCCAGCAGTCCCGGACAGGGGAGAGAGCAGTACTTC
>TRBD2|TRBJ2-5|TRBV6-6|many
CASSSLGGGGGETQYF
TGTGCCAGCAGTTCGCTGGGCGGGGGAGGCGGAGAGACCCAGTACTTC
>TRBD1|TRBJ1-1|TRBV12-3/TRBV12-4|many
CASSPGLGTGGTEAFF
TGTGCCAGCAGCCCAGGCCTAGGGACAGGAGGGACTGAAGCTTTCTTT
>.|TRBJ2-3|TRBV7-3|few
CATALHGESTDTQYF
TGTGCCACCGCACTCCACGGGGAATCCACAGATACGCAGTATTTT
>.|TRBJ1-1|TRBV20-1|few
CRTTAGADTEAFF
TGCAGAACAACGGCAGGGGCGGACACTGAAGCTTTCTTT
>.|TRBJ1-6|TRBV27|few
CASLYPRSSYNSPLHF
TGTGCCAGCCTCTATCCGCGGAGCTCCTATAATTCACCCCTCCACTTT
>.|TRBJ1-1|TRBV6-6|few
CASMPSGNTEAFF
TGTGCCAGCATGCCGTCGGGGAACACTGAAGCTTTCTTT
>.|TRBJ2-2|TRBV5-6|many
CASSFNYGGLWSTGELFF
TGTGCCAGCAGCTTTAATTACGGGGGCCTCTGGAGCACCGGGGAGCTGTTTTTT
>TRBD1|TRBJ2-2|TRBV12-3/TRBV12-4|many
CASSTDRVRAELFF
TGTGCCAGCAGTACCGACAGGGTCCGCGCGGAGCTGTTTTTT
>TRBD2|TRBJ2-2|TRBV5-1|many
CASSLPGTSTGELFF
TGCGCCAGCAGCTTACCCGGGACTAGCACCGGGGAGCTGTTTTTT
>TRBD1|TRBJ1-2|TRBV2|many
CASTRQGTPAGYTF
TGTGCCAGCACCAGACAGGGAACCCCGGCTGGCTACACCTTC
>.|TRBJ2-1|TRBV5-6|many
CASRGRGKFEQFF
TGTGCCAGCAGAGGTCGGGGAAAATTTGAGCAGTTCTTC
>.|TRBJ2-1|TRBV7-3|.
CASSLNNGGQQFF
TGTGCCAGCAGCTTAAATAATGGAGGACAGCAGTTCTTC
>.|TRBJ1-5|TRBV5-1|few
CASSLGGGMQPQHF
TGCGCCAGCAGCTTGGGGGGGGGCATGCAGCCCCAGCATTTT
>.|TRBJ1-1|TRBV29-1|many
CSGGENTEAFF
TGCAGCGGGGGGGAGAACACTGAAGCTTTCTTT
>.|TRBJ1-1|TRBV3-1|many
CASSLLQSGYEAFF
TGTGCCAGCAGCCTCCTGCAATCGGGGTATGAAGCTTTCTTT
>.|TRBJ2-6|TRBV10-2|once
CASSEFPRARANALTF
TGCGCCAGCAGTGAGTTCCCCCGCGCTCGGGCCAACGCCCTGACTTTC
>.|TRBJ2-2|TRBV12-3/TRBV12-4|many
CATSLSGVGELFF
TGTGCCACCTCTTTGTCGGGGGTCGGGGAGCTGTTTTTT
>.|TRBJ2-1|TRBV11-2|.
CASSSVRGRGNEQFF
TGTGCCAGCAGCTCGGTCAGGGGTCGCGGCAATGAGCAGTTCTTC
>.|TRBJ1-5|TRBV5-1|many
CASGEKVDQPQHF
TGCGCCAGTGGAGAAAAGGTCGATCAGCCCCAGCATTTT
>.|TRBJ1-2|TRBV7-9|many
CASTQMSDPPVF
TGTGCCAGCACCCAGATGTCCGATCCTCCAGTCTTC
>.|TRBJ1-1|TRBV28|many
CASSLWAANIENTEAFF
TGTGCCAGCAGCCTCTGGGCAGCCAATATTGAGAACACTGAAGCTTTCTTT
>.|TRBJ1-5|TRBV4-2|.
CASSQDRGGRDQPQHF
TGTGCCAGCAGCCAAGACCGTGGCGGGCGGGATCAGCCCCAGCACTTT
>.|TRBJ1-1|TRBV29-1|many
CSATLLNTEAFF
TGCAGCGCTACCCTATTGAACACTGAAGCTTTCTTT
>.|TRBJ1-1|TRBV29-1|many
CSVASLNTEAFF
TGCAGCGTTGCCAGCCTGAACACTGAAGCTTTCTTT
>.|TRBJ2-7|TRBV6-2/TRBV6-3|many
CASSVTAAYEQYF
TGTGCCAGCAGTGTAACAGCGGCCTACGAGCAGTACTTC
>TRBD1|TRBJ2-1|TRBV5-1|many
CASSLSAGGYNEQFF
TGCGCCAGCAGCTTGTCGGCAGGGGGATACAATGAGCAGTTCTTC
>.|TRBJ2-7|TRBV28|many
CASETRNSYEQYF
TGTGCCAGCGAAACTAGGAACTCCTACGAGCAGTACTTC
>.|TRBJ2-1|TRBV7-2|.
CASRLDGQGLDEQSF
TGTGCCAGCCGCTTAGACGGTCAGGGGTTGGATGAGCAGTCCTTC
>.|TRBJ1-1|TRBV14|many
CASSQGAGGLYTEAFF
TGTGCCAGCAGCCAAGGCGCAGGAGGCTTATACACTGAAGCTTTCTTT
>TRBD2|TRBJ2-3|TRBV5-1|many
CASSRTSGGADTQYF
TGCGCCAGCAGCAGGACTAGCGGGGGTGCAGATACGCAGTATTTT
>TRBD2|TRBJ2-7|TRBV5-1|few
CASSLGSGAHYEQYF
TGCGCCAGCAGCTTGGGTAGCGGGGCACACTACGAGCAGTACTTC
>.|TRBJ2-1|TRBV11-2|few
CASSFQQGYNEQFF
TGTGCCAGCAGCTTCCAGCAGGGGTACAATGAGCAGTTCTTC
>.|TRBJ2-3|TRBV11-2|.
CASSQFGTASTDTQYF
TGTGCCAGCAGCCAATTCGGGACCGCTAGCACAGATACGCAGTATTTT
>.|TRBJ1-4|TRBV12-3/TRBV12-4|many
CASSLGEKLFF
TGTGCCAGCAGTTTGGGTGAAAAACTGTTTTTT
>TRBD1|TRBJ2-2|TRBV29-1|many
CSAGTGTAGELFF
TGCAGCGCCGGGACAGGGACCGCCGGGGAGCTGTTTTTT
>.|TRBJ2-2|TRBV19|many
CASSIWAGTGELFF
TGTGCCAGTAGTATTTGGGCGGGGACCGGGGAGCTGTTTTTT
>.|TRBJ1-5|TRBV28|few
CASSLNRNQPQHF
TGTGCCAGCAGTTTGAACAGGAATCAGCCCCAGCATTTT
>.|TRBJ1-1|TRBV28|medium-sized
CASSLVMNTEAFF
TGTGCCAGCAGTTTAGTCATGAACACTGAAGCTTTCTTT